This is a list of T cell receptor beta chains from one sample in a study of shared clonotypes between healthy human individuals. Using immunoSEQ multiplex PCR, the repertoire was profiled, and TCRdb retains in-frame clones only, with some absent. The sample holds 110,000 or so clones, about 62% seen once. The specimen sequenced was memory CD8+ T cells sorted from blood. These receptors were obtained from a woman younger than 45 in good health. The CDR3 runs from the conserved cysteine through the conserved F or W.

j_call v_call cdr3_aa
TRBJ1-2 TRBV14 CASSPQGGRVYGYTF
TRBJ1-5 TRBV19 CASSWLGDNQPQHF
TRBJ1-6 TRBV28 CASRWSGGAYGSPLHF
TRBJ1-2 TRBV23-1 CASSQSGCGRVYGYTF
TRBJ1-6 TRBV25-1 CASSAAGESYNSPLHF
TRBJ2-3 TRBV29-1 CSVGALSTDTQYF
TRBJ2-3 TRBV9 CASSGRDRAPDTQYF
TRBJ2-7 TRBV28 CASSFTGTTYEQYF
TRBJ1-1 TRBV7-2 CASSLGQGEAFF
TRBJ2-2 TRBV7-9 CASTEDTGELFF
TRBJ2-3 TRBV19 CASSMAQGARDTQYF
TRBJ2-7 TRBV5-1 CASSLISRYYEQYF
. TRBV7-9 CASSAPTGVYEQYF
. TRBV27 CASSPSTSGRRYEQYF
TRBJ2-4 TRBV27 CASSLGVAGNIQYF
TRBJ2-7 TRBV4-1 CASSQESVTYEQYF
TRBJ1-2 TRBV2 CAVGRIHYGYTF
TRBJ2-1 TRBV6-1 CASSEARDRVSRHNEQFF
TRBJ1-5 TRBV7-9 CASSIGLRGGRGQPQHF
TRBJ1-2 TRBV5-1 CASRARLNYGYTF
TRBJ2-3 TRBV21-1 CASSPRGASGLTSDTQYF
TRBJ1-6 TRBV6-1 CASSEEEGSASPLHF
TRBJ2-6 TRBV2 CASSGLGAGSSGANVLTF
TRBJ2-7 TRBV6-5 CASTHAGRNYEQYF
TRBJ1-5 TRBV28 CASSPLRGSNQPQHF
TRBJ2-3 TRBV7-8 CASSLAITADTQYF
TRBJ2-7 TRBV27 CASSSEQYF